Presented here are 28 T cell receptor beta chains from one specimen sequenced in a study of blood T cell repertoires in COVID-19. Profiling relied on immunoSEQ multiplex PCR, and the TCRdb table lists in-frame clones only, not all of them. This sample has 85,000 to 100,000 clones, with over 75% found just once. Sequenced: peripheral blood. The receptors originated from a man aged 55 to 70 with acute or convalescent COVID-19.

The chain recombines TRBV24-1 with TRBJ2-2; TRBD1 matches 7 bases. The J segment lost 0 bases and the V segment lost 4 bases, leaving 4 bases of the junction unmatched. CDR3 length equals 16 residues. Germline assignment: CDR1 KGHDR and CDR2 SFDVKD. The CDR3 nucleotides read TGTGCCACCAGTGACACCGGGACAGCGAACACCGGGGAGCTGTTTTTT. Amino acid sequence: CATSDTGTANTGELFF.

CDR3 sequence: CAWSVTPTNEKLFF. CDR3 nucleotides: TGTGCCTGGAGTGTCACACCCACGAATGAAAAACTGTTTTTT. V and J are TRBV30 and TRBJ1-4, with D unresolved. The CDR3 spans 14 residues. V was clipped by 0 bases and J by 5 bases, with 10 bases between them. Germline lookup yields CDR1 GTSNPN and CDR2 SVGIG (reference sequence).

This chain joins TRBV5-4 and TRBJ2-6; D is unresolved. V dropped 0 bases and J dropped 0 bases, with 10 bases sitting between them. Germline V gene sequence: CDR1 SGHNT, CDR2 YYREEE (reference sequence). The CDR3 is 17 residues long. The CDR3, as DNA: TGTGCCAGCAGCTTGGGACTGACCGGCTCTGGGGCCAACGTCCTGACTTTC. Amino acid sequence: CASSLGLTGSGANVLTF.

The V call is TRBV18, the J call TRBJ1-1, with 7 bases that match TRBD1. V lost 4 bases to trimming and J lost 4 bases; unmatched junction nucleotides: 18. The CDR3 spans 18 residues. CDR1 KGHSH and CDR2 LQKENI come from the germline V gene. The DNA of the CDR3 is TGTGCCAGCTCACGTCCTCGACAGGGTGCAGGGTCGGGCACTGAAGCTTTCTTT. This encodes CASSRPRQGAGSGTEAFF. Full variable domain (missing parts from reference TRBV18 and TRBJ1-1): NAGVMQNPRHLVRRRGQEARLRCSPMKGHSHVYWYRQLPEEGLKFMVYLQKENIIDESGMPKERFSAEFPKEGPSILRIQQVVRGDSAAYFCASSRPRQGAGSGTEAFFGQGTRLTVV.

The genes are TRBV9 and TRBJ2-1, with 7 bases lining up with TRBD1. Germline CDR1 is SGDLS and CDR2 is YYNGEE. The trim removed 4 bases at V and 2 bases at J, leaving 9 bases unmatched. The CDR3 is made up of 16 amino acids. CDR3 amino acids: CASSPPTGNPYNEQFF. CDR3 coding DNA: TGTGCCAGCAGCCCACCGACAGGGAACCCCTACAATGAGCAGTTCTTC. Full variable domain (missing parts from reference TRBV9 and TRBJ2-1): DSGVTQTPKHLITATGQRVTLRCSPRSGDLSVYWYQQSLDQGLQFLIQYYNGEERAKGNILERFSAQQFPDLHSELNLSSLELGDSALYFCASSPPTGNPYNEQFFGPGTRLTVL.

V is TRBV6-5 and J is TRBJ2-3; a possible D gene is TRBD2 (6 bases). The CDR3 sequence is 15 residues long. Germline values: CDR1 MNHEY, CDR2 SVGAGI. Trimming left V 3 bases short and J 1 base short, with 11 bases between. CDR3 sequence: CASSYSASGTDTQYF. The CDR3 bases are TGTGCCAGCAGTTATTCGGCTAGCGGCACAGATACGCAGTATTTT.

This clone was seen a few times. The chain's CDR3 is CASGPLTQGAGTEAFF. The CDR3 DNA sequence: TGTGCTAGTGGTCCGCTTACACAGGGGGCTGGCACTGAAGCTTTCTTT. The chain couples TRBV12-5 to TRBJ1-1; 9 nucleotides line up with TRBD1. Germline CDR1 and CDR2: LGHNT and FRNRAP. J lost 4 bases, V lost 5 bases, and 11 bases had no gene match. This CDR3 contains 16 residues.

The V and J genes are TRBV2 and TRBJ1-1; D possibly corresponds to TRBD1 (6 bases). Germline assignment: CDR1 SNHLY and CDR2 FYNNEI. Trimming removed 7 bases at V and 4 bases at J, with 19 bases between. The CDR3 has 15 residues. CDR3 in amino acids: CASIKAGVNFTEAFF. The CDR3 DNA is TGTGCCAGCATTAAGGCAGGGGTTAATTTCACTGAAGCTTTCTTT.

The CDR3 DNA sequence: TGTGCCAGCAGTTCCCCGGAGGGGTATGAGCAGTTCTTC. This sequence encodes CASSSPEGYEQFF. The J gene is TRBJ2-1, the V gene TRBV6-5, with TRBD2 as a possible D gene (6 bases). Between the trimmed V and J ends, which lost 4 bases and 8 bases, there was a span of 12 bases. This CDR3 has 13 residues. The germline V gene encodes CDR1 MNHEY and CDR2 SVGAGI.

The CDR3 sequence is CASRRALDSNEQFF. The CDR3 nucleotides read TGTGCCAGCAGGCGGGCCTTGGATAGCAATGAGCAGTTCTTC. The rearrangement uses TRBV3-1 (or the pseudogene TRBV3-2) and TRBJ2-1; D may be TRBD2 (5 bases). In germline, CDR1 is LGHDT, CDR2 YNNKEL (reference sequence). This CDR3 is 14 amino acids long. Between the trimmed V and J ends, which lost 6 bases and 6 bases, there was a span of 15 bases.

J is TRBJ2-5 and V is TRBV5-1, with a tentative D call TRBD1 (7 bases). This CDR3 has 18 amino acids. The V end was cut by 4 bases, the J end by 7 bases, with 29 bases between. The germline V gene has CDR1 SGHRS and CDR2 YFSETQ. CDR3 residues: CASSLGPGGRQPSRTQYF. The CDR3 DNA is TGCGCCAGCAGCCTTGGGCCAGGGGGGCGCCAGCCATCAAGGACCCAGTACTTC.

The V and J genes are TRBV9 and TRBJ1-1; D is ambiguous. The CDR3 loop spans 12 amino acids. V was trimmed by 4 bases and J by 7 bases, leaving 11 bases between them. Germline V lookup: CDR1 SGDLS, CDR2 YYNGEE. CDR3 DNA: TGTGCCAGCAGCCCGACAAGTATTGAAGCTTTCTTT. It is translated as CASSPTSIEAFF. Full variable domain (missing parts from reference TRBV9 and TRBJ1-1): DSGVTQTPKHLITATGQRVTLRCSPRSGDLSVYWYQQSLDQGLQFLIQYYNGEERAKGNILERFSAQQFPDLHSELNLSSLELGDSALYFCASSPTSIEAFFGQGTRLTVV.

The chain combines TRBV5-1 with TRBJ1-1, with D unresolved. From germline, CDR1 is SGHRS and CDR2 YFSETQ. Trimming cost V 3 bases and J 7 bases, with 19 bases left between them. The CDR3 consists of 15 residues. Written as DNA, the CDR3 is TGCGCCAGCAGCTCCACGCCGAAGGGAGGGAGTGAAGCTTTCTTT. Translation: CASSSTPKGGSEAFF.

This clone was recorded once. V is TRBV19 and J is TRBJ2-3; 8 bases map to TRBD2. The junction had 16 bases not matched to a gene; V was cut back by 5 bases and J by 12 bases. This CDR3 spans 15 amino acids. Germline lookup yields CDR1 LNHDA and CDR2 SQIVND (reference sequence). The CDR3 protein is CASSPGGGAGGPQYF. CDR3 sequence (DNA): TGTGCCAGTAGTCCAGGTGGTGGGGCGGGGGGCCCCCAGTATTTT.

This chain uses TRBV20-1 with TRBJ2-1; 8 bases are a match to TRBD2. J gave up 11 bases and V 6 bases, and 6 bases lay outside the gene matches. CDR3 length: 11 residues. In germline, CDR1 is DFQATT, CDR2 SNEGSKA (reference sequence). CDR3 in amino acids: CSARLAGKQFF. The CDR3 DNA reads TGCAGTGCGAGGTTAGCGGGAAAGCAGTTCTTC.

The CDR3 here is CASSQDVTSGGSRTDTQYF. The CDR3, as DNA: TGCGCCAGCAGCCAAGATGTCACTAGCGGGGGTTCTCGCACAGATACGCAGTATTTT. This rearrangement joins TRBV4-3 to TRBJ2-3; TRBD2 agrees at 11 bases. There are 19 residues in the CDR3. Germline lookup yields CDR1 LGHNA and CDR2 YSLEER. The J segment lost 1 base and the V segment lost 0 bases, leaving 9 bases of the junction unmatched.

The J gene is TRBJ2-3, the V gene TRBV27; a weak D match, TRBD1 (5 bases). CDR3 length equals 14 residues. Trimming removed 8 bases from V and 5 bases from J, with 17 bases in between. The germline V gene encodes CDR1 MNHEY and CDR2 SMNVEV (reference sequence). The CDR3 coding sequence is TGTGCCAGCTCCCCAGGGCGGAACAGAGATACGCAGTATTTT. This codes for CASSPGRNRDTQYF.

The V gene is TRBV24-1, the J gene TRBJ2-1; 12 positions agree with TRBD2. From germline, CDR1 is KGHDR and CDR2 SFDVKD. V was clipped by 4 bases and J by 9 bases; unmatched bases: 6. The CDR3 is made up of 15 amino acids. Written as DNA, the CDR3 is TGTGCCACCAGTGACCCTAGCGGGAGGGCCGGTGAGCAGTTCTTC. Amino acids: CATSDPSGRAGEQFF.

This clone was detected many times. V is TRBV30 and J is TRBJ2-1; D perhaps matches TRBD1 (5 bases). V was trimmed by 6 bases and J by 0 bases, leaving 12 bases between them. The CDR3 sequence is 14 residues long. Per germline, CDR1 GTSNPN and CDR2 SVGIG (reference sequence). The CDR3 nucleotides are TGTGCCTGTATGAGACAGAACTCCTACAATGAGCAGTTCTTC. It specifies CACMRQNSYNEQFF.

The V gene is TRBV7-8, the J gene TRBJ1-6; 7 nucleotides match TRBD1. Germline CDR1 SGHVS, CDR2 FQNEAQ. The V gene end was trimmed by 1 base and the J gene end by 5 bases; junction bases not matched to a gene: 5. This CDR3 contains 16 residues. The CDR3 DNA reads TGTGCCAGCAGCTTAGGAGGGGGCGCGAATAATTCACCCCTCCACTTT. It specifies CASSLGGGANNSPLHF.

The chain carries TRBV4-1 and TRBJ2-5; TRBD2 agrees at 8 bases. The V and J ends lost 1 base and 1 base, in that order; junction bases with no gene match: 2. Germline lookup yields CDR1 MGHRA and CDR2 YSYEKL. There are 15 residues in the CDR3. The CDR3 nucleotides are TGCGCCAGCAGCCAAGGCGGGGGGCGCCAAGAGACCCAGTACTTC. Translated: CASSQGGGRQETQYF.

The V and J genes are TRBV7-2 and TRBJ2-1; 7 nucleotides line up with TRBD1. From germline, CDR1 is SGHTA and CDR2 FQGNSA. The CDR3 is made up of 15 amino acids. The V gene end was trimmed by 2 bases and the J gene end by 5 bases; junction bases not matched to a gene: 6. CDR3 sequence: CASSLRQGSNNEQFF. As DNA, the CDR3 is TGTGCCAGCAGCTTACGACAGGGAAGTAACAATGAGCAGTTCTTC.

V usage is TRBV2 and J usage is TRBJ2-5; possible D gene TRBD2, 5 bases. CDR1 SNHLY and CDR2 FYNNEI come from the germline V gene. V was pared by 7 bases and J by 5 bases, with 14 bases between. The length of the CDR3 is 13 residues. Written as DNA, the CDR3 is TGTGCCAGCACCCCCGAGGGCTGGGAGACCCAGTACTTC. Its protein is CASTPEGWETQYF.

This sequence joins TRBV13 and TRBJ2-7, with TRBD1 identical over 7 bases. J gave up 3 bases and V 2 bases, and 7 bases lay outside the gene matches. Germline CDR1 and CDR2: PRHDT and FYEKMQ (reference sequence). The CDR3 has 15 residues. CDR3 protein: CASSLRTGVGYEQYF. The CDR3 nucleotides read TGTGCCAGCAGCTTAAGAACAGGGGTCGGCTACGAGCAGTACTTC.

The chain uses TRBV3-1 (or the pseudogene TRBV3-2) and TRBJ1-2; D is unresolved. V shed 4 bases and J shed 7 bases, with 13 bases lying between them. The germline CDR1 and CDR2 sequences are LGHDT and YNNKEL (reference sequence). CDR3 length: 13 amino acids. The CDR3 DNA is TGTGCCAGCAGCCTTAGTCCCGAGGGTGGCTACACCTTC. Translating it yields CASSLSPEGGYTF.

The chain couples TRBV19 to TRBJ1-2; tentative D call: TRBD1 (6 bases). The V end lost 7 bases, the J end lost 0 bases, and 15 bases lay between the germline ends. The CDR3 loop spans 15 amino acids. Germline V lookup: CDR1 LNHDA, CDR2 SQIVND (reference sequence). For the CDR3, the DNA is TGTGCCAGTACCCAGGGGCAGTTGCCTAACTATGGCTACACCTTC. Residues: CASTQGQLPNYGYTF.

The CDR3 here is CASSEWGQGSSSSYNEQFF. The CDR3 DNA reads as TGTGCCAGCAGTGAATGGGGACAGGGAAGTTCAAGCTCCTACAATGAGCAGTTCTTC. This sequence joins TRBV2 and TRBJ2-1; 9 bases agree with TRBD1. The V and J ends lost 2 bases and 0 bases, in that order; junction bases with no gene match: 11. Germline V gives CDR1 SNHLY, CDR2 FYNNEI. The CDR3 is made up of 19 amino acids.

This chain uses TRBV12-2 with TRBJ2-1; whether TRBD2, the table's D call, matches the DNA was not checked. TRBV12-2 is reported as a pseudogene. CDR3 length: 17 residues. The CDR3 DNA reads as TGTGCAAGTCGCTTAGCGCAAATTGGCGGGGGGGCTAATGAGCAGTTCTTC. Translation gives CASRLAQIGGGANEQFF.